These T cell receptor beta chains were read from a single sample in a study of T cell changes during pregnancy in multiple sclerosis. Here immunoSEQ multiplex PCR was the method, and the copy in TCRdb shows in-frame clones only, minus some. This repertoire shows 70,000 to 95,000 clones, over 85% found once; its top ten account for about 3.9%. This specimen consisted of peripheral blood, obtained in the first trimester of pregnancy. The receptors stem from a female donor with multiple sclerosis, enrolled in a pregnancy study. Both conserved end residues are part of each CDR3. D genes are given only for firm matches. Size tells how often a clone was seen (once, few, many) or the class of an expanded clone, and some rows leave it out.

v_call,d_call,j_call,clone_size,cdr3_aa,cdr3_nt
TRBV7-8,TRBD1,TRBJ1-5,-,CASSLAGRGSNQPQHF,TGTGCCAGCAGCTTAGCGGGCAGGGGGAGCAATCAGCCCCAGCATTTT
TRBV2,TRBD2,TRBJ2-1,-,CASTLTSGAYNEQFF,TGTGCCAGCACTTTAACTAGCGGGGCTTACAATGAGCAGTTCTTC
TRBV2,TRBD1,TRBJ2-2,-,CASSDSDLDRVILNTGELFF,TGTGCCAGCAGTGATTCGGACCTCGACAGGGTTATATTAAACACCGGGGAGCTGTTTTTT
TRBV6-5,-,TRBJ2-2,-,CASSYRHTGELFF,TGTGCCAGCAGTTACAGACATACCGGGGAGCTGTTTTTT
TRBV7-3,-,TRBJ2-3,-,CASSSGVADTQYF,TGTGCCAGCAGCTCGGGGGTGGCAGATACGCAGTATTTT
TRBV28,-,TRBJ2-7,-,CASSFPNRPYEQYF,TGTGCCAGCAGTTTTCCCAACAGGCCCTACGAGCAGTACTTC
TRBV9,TRBD1,TRBJ2-2,-,CASSDRQGGTGELFF,TGTGCCAGCAGCGACAGACAGGGGGGGACCGGGGAGCTGTTTTTT
TRBV5-6,-,TRBJ2-7,-,CASSWGTPSSYEQYF,TGTGCCAGCAGCTGGGGGACTCCTAGCTCCTACGAGCAGTACTTC
TRBV20-1,TRBD1,TRBJ2-7,-,CSADRVYEQYF,TGCAGTGCGGACAGGGTCTACGAGCAGTACTTC
TRBV6-4,TRBD1,TRBJ2-2,-,CASSDGTGRTGELFF,TGTGCCAGCAGTGACGGGACAGGGCGAACCGGGGAGCTGTTTTTT
TRBV30,-,TRBJ1-5,-,CAWNHRNGEDQPQHF,TGTGCCTGGAACCACAGGAACGGGGAGGATCAGCCCCAGCATTTT
TRBV27,TRBD1,TRBJ2-1,-,CASSPPGQGQYEQFF,TGTGCCAGCAGTCCCCCCGGACAGGGGCAGTATGAGCAGTTCTTC
TRBV5-1,-,TRBJ2-3,-,CASNPTGTDTQYF,TGCGCCAGCAACCCCACGGGGACAGATACGCAGTATTTT
TRBV9,-,TRBJ1-4,-,CASSVGGSPNEKLFF,TGTGCCAGCAGCGTAGGGGGCAGCCCAAATGAAAAACTGTTTTTT
TRBV5-4,TRBD1,TRBJ2-1,once,CASSLGDRGSYNEQFF,TGTGCCAGCAGCTTGGGAGACAGGGGGTCGTACAATGAGCAGTTCTTC
TRBV20-1,-,TRBJ1-3,-,CSASGGNTIYF,TGCAGTGCTAGCGGGGGAAACACCATATATTTT
TRBV18,TRBD2,TRBJ2-1,-,CASSPPAGGDEQFF,TGTGCCAGCTCACCACCGGCGGGGGGGGATGAGCAGTTCTTC
TRBV18,-,TRBJ1-6,-,CASSKEVEVNSPLHF,TGTGCCAGCTCGAAAGAAGTGGAGGTAAATTCACCCCTCCACTTT
TRBV27,-,TRBJ1-1,-,CASSWDTGTEAFF,TGTGCCAGCAGTTGGGACACCGGGACTGAAGCTTTCTTT
TRBV7-7,TRBD1,TRBJ2-2,-,CASSLQGDTGELFF,TGTGCTAGCAGCCTACAGGGGGACACCGGGGAGCTGTTTTTT
TRBV29-1,-,TRBJ2-4,-,CSVEIQNKNIQYF,TGCAGCGTTGAAATCCAGAACAAAAACATTCAGTACTTC
TRBV4-1,-,TRBJ2-1,-,CASSQEALVYNEQFF,TGCGCCAGCAGCCAAGAAGCTCTGGTCTACAATGAGCAGTTCTTC
TRBV4-2,TRBD2,TRBJ2-7,-,CASSPTRLADSYEQYF,TGTGCCAGCAGCCCCACCAGGCTAGCGGATTCCTACGAGCAGTACTTC
TRBV4-1,-,TRBJ1-2,-,CASSPSMIVQGKENYGYTF,TGCGCCAGCAGCCCTTCTATGATCGTACAGGGTAAGGAAAACTATGGCTACACCTTC
TRBV27,-,TRBJ2-1,-,CASSILGTNNEQFF,TGTGCCAGCAGCATACTTGGTACCAACAATGAGCAGTTCTTC
TRBV7-8,-,TRBJ1-3,-,CASSMTESRGTIYF,TGTGCCAGCAGCATGACGGAGTCCCGTGGCACCATATATTTT
TRBV7-2,TRBD2,TRBJ2-2,-,CASSGTSGTGELFF,TGTGCCAGCAGCGGGACTAGCGGAACCGGGGAGCTGTTTTTT
TRBV6-5,TRBD2,TRBJ2-3,-,CASSYSRLAGTDTQYF,TGTGCCAGCAGTTACTCCCGACTAGCGGGGACAGATACGCAGTATTTT
TRBV4-1,-,TRBJ2-1,-,CASSQDGSGPYNEQFF,TGCGCCAGCAGCCAAGACGGGAGTGGGCCCTACAATGAGCAGTTCTTC
TRBV5-5,-,TRBJ1-2,-,CASSFSGDYGYTF,TGTGCCAGCAGCTTCTCGGGGGACTATGGCTACACCTTC
TRBV27,TRBD1,TRBJ2-7,-,CASSLRQTGGLSYEQYF,TGTGCCAGCAGTTTACGTCAAACAGGGGGCTTATCGTACGAGCAGTACTTC